Below are 17 T cell receptor beta chains sequenced from a single sample in a study of T cell responses to AZD1222 COVID-19 vaccine. TCRdb keeps only in-frame clones here, not all; method: immunoSEQ multiplex PCR. The data show more than 150,000 clones, 80% to 95% seen once. Sample: peripheral blood, taken 28 days after the second AZD1222 dose. Receptor source: an adult who received the AZD1222 COVID-19 vaccine.

A word on this clone: Other nucleotide sequences from this sample produce the same CDR3. This chain links TRBV11-2 with TRBJ1-5; D is ambiguous. Per the germline V gene, CDR1 is SGHAT and CDR2 is FQNNGV. The length of the CDR3 is 13 residues. Trimming removed 5 bases from V and 4 bases from J, with 9 bases in between. CDR3 sequence reads: CASSRGDNQPQHF. The DNA for the CDR3 is TGTGCCAGCAGCCGCGGGGATAATCAGCCCCAGCATTTT.

The DNA for the CDR3 is TGTGCCAGCTCACCAAGTGGACAGGGGGCTTCAGGGGTGACCCAGTACTTC. Its translation: CASSPSGQGASGVTQYF. The V and J genes are TRBV18 and TRBJ2-5; 11 nucleotides line up with TRBD1. J was trimmed by 7 bases and V by 2 bases; bases with no gene match: 12. This CDR3 spans 17 amino acids. Germline CDR1 KGHSH, CDR2 LQKENI.

This chain connects TRBV12-5 to TRBJ2-1; D is perhaps TRBD1 (7 bases). The germline V and J ends were trimmed by 3 bases and 4 bases, with 13 bases remaining between them. The CDR3 has 15 amino acids. The germline V gene has CDR1 LGHNT and CDR2 FRNRAP. CDR3 amino acids: CASGFQQGGYNEQFF. The DNA of the CDR3 is TGTGCTAGTGGTTTTCAGCAGGGGGGATACAATGAGCAGTTCTTC.

The chain has TRBV19 and TRBJ2-7, with D perhaps matching TRBD1 (5 bases). Germline assignment: CDR1 LNHDA and CDR2 SQIVND (reference sequence). CDR3 length: 13 amino acids. V lost 8 bases, J lost 6 bases, and 17 bases lay in between. The CDR3 protein is CASGRGAPTEQYF. The CDR3 DNA sequence: TGTGCCAGTGGAAGGGGTGCTCCTACCGAGCAGTACTTC.

This clone was seen only once. This chain joins TRBV7-8 and TRBJ2-7; D is possibly TRBD2 (6 bases). Trimming took off 2 bases at V and 6 bases at J, with 23 bases between the two ends. CDR3 length: 17 amino acids. CDR1 SGHVS and CDR2 FQNEAQ come from the germline V gene. The CDR3 spells CASSLLTRLGQVGEQYF. Here the CDR3 DNA reads TGTGCCAGCAGCTTATTGACTAGACTAGGACAAGTTGGCGAGCAGTACTTC.

The chain couples TRBV11-3 to TRBJ2-1; possible D gene TRBD2, 5 bases. V lost 5 bases, J lost 0 bases, and 11 bases lay in between. This CDR3 comprises 15 residues. CDR1 and CDR2 from the germline V gene are SGHNT and YENEEA. The DNA of the CDR3 is TGTGCCAGCAGCCCCGACTATAGCTCCTACAATGAGCAGTTCTTC. Its translation: CASSPDYSSYNEQFF. Full variable domain (remainder filled in from reference TRBV11-3 and TRBJ2-1): EAGVVQSPRYKIIEKKQPVAFWCNPISGHNTLYWYLQNLGQGPELLIRYENEEAVDDSQLPKDRFSAERLKGVDSTLKIQPAELGDSAVYLCASSPDYSSYNEQFFGPGTRLTVL.

This clone appeared once. This chain uses TRBV12-3 or TRBV12-4 with TRBJ1-2, with 7 bases aligning to TRBD1. The CDR3 extends over 11 amino acids. J gave up 13 bases and V 6 bases, and 8 bases lay outside the gene matches. This CDR3 is CASREIQGSTF. The CDR3, as DNA: TGTGCCAGCAGAGAAATACAGGGGAGCACCTTC.

The table lists this clone with a count of one. The V gene is TRBV6-6, the J gene TRBJ1-6, with no clear D. Germline V gene lookup returns CDR1 MNHNY and CDR2 SVGAGI (reference sequence). Deletions cut 2 bases from V and 5 bases from J, with 4 bases between. The CDR3 loop spans 13 amino acids. Here the CDR3 reads CASSYEDNSPLHF. The DNA of the CDR3 is TGTGCCAGCAGTTACGAGGATAATTCACCCCTCCACTTT.

The chain couples TRBV6-2 or TRBV6-3 to TRBJ2-3; TRBD2 aligns across 13 bases. Germline CDR1 reads MNHEY; CDR2 reads SVGEGT. The CDR3 runs to 16 residues. With V trimmed by 5 bases and J by 4 bases, 6 bases remained unmatched. In DNA form, the CDR3 reads TGTGCCAGCAGTACCGGACTAGCGGGGGCCCCAGATACGCAGTATTTT. Protein: CASSTGLAGAPDTQYF.

CDR3 bases: TGTGCCAGCAGCCGGGACGGAGGAGCGGATACGCAGTATTTT. Its protein product is CASSRDGGADTQYF. This chain joins TRBV6-5 and TRBJ2-3; possibly TRBD1 or TRBD2 for D (5 bases each). Germline CDR1 and CDR2: MNHEY and SVGAGI. V was pared by 6 bases and J by 6 bases, with 16 bases between. The length of the CDR3 is 14 residues.

This rearrangement joins TRBV10-3 to TRBJ1-2; 7 bases are a match to TRBD1. The CDR3 has 13 amino acids. V trimming: 2 bases; J trimming: 3 bases; junction bases outside the gene matches: 0. Germline V gene sequence: CDR1 ENHRY, CDR2 SYGVKD. The CDR3 DNA sequence: TGTGCCATCAGTGAGACAGGGGACTATGGCTACACCTTC. As protein: CAISETGDYGYTF.

The chain is built from TRBV4-1 and TRBJ2-3; no firm D call. There are 12 residues in the CDR3. Trimming stripped 2 bases from V and 5 bases from J, with 5 bases between. Germline loops: CDR1 MGHRA, CDR2 YSYEKL. Here the CDR3 DNA reads TGCGCCAGCAGCCAATCCGTAGATACGCAGTATTTT. Its protein is CASSQSVDTQYF.

The rearrangement links TRBV5-5 to TRBJ1-5, with D perhaps TRBD1 (6 bases). The CDR3 consists of 14 residues. Deletions cut 0 bases from V and 7 bases from J, with 11 bases between. Germline assignment: CDR1 SGHKS and CDR2 YYEKEE (reference sequence). The CDR3 nucleotides are TGTGCCAGCAGCTTGGAAGGGGGGCAACAGCCCCAGCATTTT. Protein sequence: CASSLEGGQQPQHF.

The chain carries TRBV11-2 and TRBJ2-1; D unresolved. V lost 1 base, J lost 11 bases, and 15 bases lay in between. This CDR3 region has 14 residues. Germline V gene sequence: CDR1 SGHAT, CDR2 FQNNGV. The CDR3 region is CASSLVRGSIKQFF. The CDR3 DNA sequence: TGTGCCAGCAGCTTAGTTCGTGGTAGCATCAAGCAGTTCTTC.

The chain has TRBV9 and TRBJ2-2; 7 bases line up with TRBD2. The CDR3 sequence is 19 residues long. The germline CDR1 and CDR2 sequences are SGDLS and YYNGEE. V lost 0 bases and J lost 0; bases outside the gene matches: 11. The DNA for the CDR3 is TGTGCCAGCAGCGTAGTCGGCAACCTAGCGGTGCCGAACACCGGGGAGCTGTTTTTT. This sequence encodes CASSVVGNLAVPNTGELFF.

The chain employs TRBV6-5 and TRBJ2-4; D possibly corresponds to TRBD1 (5 bases). The length of the CDR3 is 14 residues. Germline V gene lookup returns CDR1 MNHEY and CDR2 SVGAGI. V lost 0 bases, J lost 5 bases, and 8 bases lay in between. DNA for the CDR3: TGTGCCAGCAGTTACTCCCGGACACAAAACATTCAGTACTTC. It encodes CASSYSRTQNIQYF.

The chain joins TRBV6-1 to TRBJ1-5; 7 bases are a match to TRBD1. The CDR3 runs 16 residues. The V gene end was trimmed by 3 bases and the J gene end by 2 bases; junction bases not matched to a gene: 7. Germline V gene data show CDR1 as MNHNS and CDR2 as SASEGT. CDR3 in DNA: TGTGCCAGCAGTGATATAATCAGGGGGGGCAATCAGCCCCAGCATTTT. This gives the protein CASSDIIRGGNQPQHF.